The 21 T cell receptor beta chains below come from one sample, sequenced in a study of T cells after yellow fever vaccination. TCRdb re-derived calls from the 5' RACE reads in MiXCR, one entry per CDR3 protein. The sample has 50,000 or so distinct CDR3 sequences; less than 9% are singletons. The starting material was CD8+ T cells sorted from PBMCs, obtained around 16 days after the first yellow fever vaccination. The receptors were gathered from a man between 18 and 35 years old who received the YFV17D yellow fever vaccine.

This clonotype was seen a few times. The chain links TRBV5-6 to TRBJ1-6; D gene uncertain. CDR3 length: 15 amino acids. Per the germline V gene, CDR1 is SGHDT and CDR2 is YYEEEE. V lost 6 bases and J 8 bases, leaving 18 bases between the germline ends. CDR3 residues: CASNSPARFDSPLHF. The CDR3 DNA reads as TGTGCCAGCAACTCTCCCGCGCGATTCGATTCACCCCTCCACTTT.

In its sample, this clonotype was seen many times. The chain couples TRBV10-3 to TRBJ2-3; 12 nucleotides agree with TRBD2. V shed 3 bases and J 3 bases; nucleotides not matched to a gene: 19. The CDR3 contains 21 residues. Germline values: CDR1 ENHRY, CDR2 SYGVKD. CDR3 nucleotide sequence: TGTGCCATCAGTGACCCAGTCGGTGGGGGAGTCACTAGCGGGGGGACAGATACGCAGTATTTT. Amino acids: CAISDPVGGGVTSGGTDTQYF.

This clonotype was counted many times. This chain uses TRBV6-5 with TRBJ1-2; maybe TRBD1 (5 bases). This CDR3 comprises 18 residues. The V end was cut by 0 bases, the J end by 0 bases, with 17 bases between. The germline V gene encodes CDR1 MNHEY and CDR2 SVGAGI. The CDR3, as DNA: TGTGCCAGCAGTTACTCGAGACTCCGGGACGATCCTAACTATGGCTACACCTTC. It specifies CASSYSRLRDDPNYGYTF.

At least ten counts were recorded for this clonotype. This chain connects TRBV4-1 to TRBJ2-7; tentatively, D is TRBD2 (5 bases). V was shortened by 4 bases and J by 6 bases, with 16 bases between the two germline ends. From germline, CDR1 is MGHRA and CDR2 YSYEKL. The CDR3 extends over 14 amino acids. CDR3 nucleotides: TGCGCCAGCAGCCGAGGAACTAGTAGTCCCGAGCAGTACTTC. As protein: CASSRGTSSPEQYF.

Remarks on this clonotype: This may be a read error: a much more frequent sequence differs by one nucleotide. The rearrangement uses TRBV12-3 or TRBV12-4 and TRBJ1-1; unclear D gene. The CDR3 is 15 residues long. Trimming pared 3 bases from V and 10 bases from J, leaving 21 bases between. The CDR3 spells CASSFFHSPPTTAFF. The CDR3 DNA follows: TGTGCCAGCAGTTTTTTTCATAGCCCGCCCACGACAGCTTTCTTT.

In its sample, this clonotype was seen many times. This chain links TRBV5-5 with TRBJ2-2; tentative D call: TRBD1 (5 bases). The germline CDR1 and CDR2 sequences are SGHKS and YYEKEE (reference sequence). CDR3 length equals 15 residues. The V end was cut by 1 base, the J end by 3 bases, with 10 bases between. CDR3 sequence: CASSLRQTYTGELFF. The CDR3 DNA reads TGTGCCAGCAGCTTGCGACAGACCTACACCGGGGAGCTGTTTTTT.

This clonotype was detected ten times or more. The CDR3 loop reads CASSLHRWSSGNTIYF. Here the CDR3 DNA reads TGTGCCAGCAGCTTACACCGCTGGAGCTCTGGAAACACCATATATTTT. The chain employs TRBV11-2 and TRBJ1-3; the D is unclear. CDR3 length: 16 residues. Looked up from germline, CDR1 is SGHAT and CDR2 is FQNNGV. Trimming pared 2 bases from V and 0 bases from J, leaving 11 bases between.

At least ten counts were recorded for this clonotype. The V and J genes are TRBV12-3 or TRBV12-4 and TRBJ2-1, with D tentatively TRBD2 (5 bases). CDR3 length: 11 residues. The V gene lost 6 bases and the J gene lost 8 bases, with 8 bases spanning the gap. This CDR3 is CASRLGYEQFF. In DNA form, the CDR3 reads TGTGCCAGCAGACTAGGCTATGAGCAGTTCTTC.

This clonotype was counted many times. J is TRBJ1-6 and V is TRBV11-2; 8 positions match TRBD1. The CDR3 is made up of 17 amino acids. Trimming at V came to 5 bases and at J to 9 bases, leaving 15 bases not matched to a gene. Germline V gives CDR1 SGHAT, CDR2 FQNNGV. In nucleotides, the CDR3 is TGTGCCAGCAGCCTTCGCCCCCAGGACAGGGTGGGTTCACCCCTCCACTTT. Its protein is CASSLRPQDRVGSPLHF.

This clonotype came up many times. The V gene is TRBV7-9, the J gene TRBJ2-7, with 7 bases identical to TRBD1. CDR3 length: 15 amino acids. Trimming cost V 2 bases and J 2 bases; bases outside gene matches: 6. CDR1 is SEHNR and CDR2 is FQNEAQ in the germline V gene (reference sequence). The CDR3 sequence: CASSLTGDLPYEQYV. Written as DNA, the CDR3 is TGTGCCAGCAGCTTAACAGGGGACCTACCCTACGAGCAGTACGTC.

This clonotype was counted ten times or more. CDR3 protein: CSVEDLRTGGLGYTF. CDR3 nucleotide sequence: TGCAGCGTTGAAGATCTCAGGACAGGGGGCTTGGGCTACACCTTC. The chain is built from TRBV29-1 and TRBJ1-2, with TRBD1 matching 11 bases. The CDR3 consists of 15 residues. With 0 bases clipped from V and 8 bases from J, the junction kept 8 bases outside the gene matches. The germline gives CDR1 SQVTM, CDR2 ANQGSEA.

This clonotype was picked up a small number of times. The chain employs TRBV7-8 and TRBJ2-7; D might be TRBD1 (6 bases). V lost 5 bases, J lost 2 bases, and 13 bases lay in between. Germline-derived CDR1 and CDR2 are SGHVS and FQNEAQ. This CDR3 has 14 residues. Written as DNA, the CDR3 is TGTGCCAGCAGCCTGACAGGAACTCCCTACGAGCAGTACGTC. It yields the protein CASSLTGTPYEQYV.

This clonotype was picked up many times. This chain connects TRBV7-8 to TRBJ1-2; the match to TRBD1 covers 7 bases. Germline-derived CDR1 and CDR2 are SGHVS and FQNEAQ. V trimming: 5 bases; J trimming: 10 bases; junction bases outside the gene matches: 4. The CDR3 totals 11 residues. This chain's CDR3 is CASSGTAAYTF. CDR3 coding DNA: TGTGCCAGCAGCGGGACAGCGGCCTACACCTTC.

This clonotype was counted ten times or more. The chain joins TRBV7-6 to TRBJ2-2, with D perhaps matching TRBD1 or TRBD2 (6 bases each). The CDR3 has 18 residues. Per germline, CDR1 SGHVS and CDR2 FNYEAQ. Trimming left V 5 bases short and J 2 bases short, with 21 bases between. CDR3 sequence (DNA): TGTGCCAGCAGCCTCGCACGGGGGATCAGGGGTAACACCGGGGAGCTGTTTTTT. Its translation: CASSLARGIRGNTGELFF.

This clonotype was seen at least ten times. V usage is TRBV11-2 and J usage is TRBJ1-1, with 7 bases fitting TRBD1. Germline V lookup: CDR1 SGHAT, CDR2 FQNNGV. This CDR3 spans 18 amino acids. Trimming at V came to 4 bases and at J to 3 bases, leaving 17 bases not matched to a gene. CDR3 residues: CASSSPPMTWTGDTEAFF. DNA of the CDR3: TGTGCCAGCAGCTCCCCCCCCATGACCTGGACAGGTGACACTGAAGCTTTCTTT.

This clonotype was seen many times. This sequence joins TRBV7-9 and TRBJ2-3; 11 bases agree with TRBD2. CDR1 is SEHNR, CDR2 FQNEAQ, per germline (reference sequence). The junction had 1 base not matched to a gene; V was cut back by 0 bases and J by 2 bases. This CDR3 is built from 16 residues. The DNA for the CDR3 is TGTGCCAGCAGCTTAGCGACTAGCGGGAACACAGATACGCAGTATTTT. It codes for CASSLATSGNTDTQYF. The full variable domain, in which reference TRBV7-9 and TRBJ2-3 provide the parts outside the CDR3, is DTGVSQNPRHKITKRGQNVTFRCDPISEHNRLYWYRQTLGQGPEFLTYFQNEAQLEKSRLLSDRFSAERPKGSFSTLEIQRTEQGDSAMYLCASSLATSGNTDTQYFGPGTRLTVL.

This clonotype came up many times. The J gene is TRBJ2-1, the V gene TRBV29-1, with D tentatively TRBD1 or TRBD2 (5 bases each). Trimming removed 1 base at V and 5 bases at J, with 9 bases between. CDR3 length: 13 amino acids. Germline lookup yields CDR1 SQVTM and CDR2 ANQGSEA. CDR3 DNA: TGCAGCGTTGAAGGGTTGGGACACAATGAGCAGTTCTTC. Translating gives CSVEGLGHNEQFF.

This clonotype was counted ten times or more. The CDR3 spells CASSYSWGRLYNEQFF. The DNA for the CDR3 is TGTGCCAGCAGTTACTCCTGGGGGAGATTGTACAATGAGCAGTTCTTC. This chain connects TRBV6-5 to TRBJ2-1; the D call may be TRBD1 or TRBD2 (5 bases each). Germline V gene data show CDR1 as MNHEY and CDR2 as SVGAGI. The CDR3 runs to 16 residues. Trimming shortened V by 0 bases and J by 4 bases, and 13 bases separated the two germline ends.

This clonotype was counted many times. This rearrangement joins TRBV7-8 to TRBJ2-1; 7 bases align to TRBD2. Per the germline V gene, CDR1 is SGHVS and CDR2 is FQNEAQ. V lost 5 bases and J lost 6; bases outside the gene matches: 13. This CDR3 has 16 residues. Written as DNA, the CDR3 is TGTGCCAGCAGCCCGAGGGAGCGGGGAGTGTTCAATGAGCAGTTCTTC. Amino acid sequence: CASSPRERGVFNEQFF.

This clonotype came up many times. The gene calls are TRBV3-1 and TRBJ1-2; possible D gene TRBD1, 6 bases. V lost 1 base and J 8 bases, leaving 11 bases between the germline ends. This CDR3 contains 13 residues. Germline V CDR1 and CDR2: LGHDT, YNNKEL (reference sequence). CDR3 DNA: TGTGCCAGCAGCCAAGTAGGGGGGGACGGCTACACCTTC. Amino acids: CASSQVGGDGYTF.

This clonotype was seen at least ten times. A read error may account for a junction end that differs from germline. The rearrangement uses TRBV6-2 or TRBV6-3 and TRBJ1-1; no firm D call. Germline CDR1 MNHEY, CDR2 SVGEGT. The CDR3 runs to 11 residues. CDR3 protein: CASGSPKTGVF. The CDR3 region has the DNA TGTGCCAGCGGTTCCCCTAAGACCGGCGTCTTT.